This T cell receptor (beta chain) was sequenced in a study of T cells in Graves' hyperthyroidism and ophthalmopathy. General study points: The model made its ophthalmopathy prediction, and onset followed a median about 6.8 months later.

The sample of blood was obtained at first hyperthyroidism diagnosis (before any ophthalmopathy symptoms). Unmatched junction bases numbered 6, after V lost 4 bases and J lost 10 bases. The CDR3 sequence is 12 residues long. The germline V gene has CDR1 SNHLY and CDR2 FYNNEI. RNA transcripts were the template for amplifying TCR beta CDR3 regions. The study used the HTBI primer set for a first-round RT-PCR of the TCR CDR3. TCRdb reprocessed the multiplex PCR reads via MiXCR and lists one record per CDR3 protein. The table lists under 300,000 distinct CDR3 sequences, about 14% of them singletons, with roughly 13% in the top ten. The table lists this clonotype with many counts. As yet, its antigen is unknown.

This receptor was obtained from a woman aged 40 to 50 with Graves' hyperthyroidism that later progressed to Graves' ophthalmopathy. Sequencing used blood. The chain is built from TRBV2 and TRBJ1-2; TRBD1 matches 7 bases. The CDR3 spells CASSGGDRSYTF. The CDR3 DNA reads TGTGCCAGCAGTGGGGGGGACAGATCCTACACCTTC.